This passage covers 10 T cell receptor beta chains from one sample sequenced in a study of metastatic and nonmetastatic thyroid tumors. TCRdb re-clonotyped the PCR reads via MiXCR. There are 43,000 or so clones in the sample; 20% to 25% occur only once, and around 3.2% lies in the top ten. There were no patients who had received any treatment before thyroid surgery. The source material was blood. The origin of the receptors is a male donor with papillary thyroid cancer or a benign thyroid nodule (not recorded which). Some clones in this sample may be carry-over from other donors' samples.

The sample holds many counts of this clone. CDR3 residues: CASTHTGYEAFF. The CDR3 DNA follows: TGTGCCAGCACGCATACAGGGTACGAAGCTTTCTTT. V usage is TRBV7-8 and J usage is TRBJ1-1; D possibly corresponds to TRBD1 (6 bases). From germline, CDR1 is SGHVS and CDR2 FQNEAQ. The CDR3 totals 12 residues. V was pared by 7 bases and J by 8 bases, with 14 bases between.

Many counts were recorded for this clone. This chain links TRBV10-2 with TRBJ1-4; no definite D call. Between the trimmed V and J ends, which lost 5 bases and 0 bases, there was a span of 7 bases. Germline loops: CDR1 WSHSY, CDR2 SAAADI. This CDR3 is 14 amino acids long. In DNA form, the CDR3 reads TGCGCCAGCAGTAGTACCGCAACTAATGAAAAACTGTTTTTT. Translated, it gives CASSSTATNEKLFF.

The rearrangement links TRBV30 to TRBJ2-3, with 7 positions matching TRBD2. The CDR3 is 15 amino acids. V lost 3 bases and J lost 9; bases outside the gene matches: 15. The germline V gene has CDR1 GTSNPN and CDR2 SVGIG (reference sequence). This chain's CDR3 is CAWSPISPTSETQYF. Here the CDR3 DNA reads TGTGCCTGGAGCCCGATTTCCCCTACTAGCGAGACGCAGTATTTT. Full variable domain (rest looked up from reference TRBV30 and TRBJ2-3): SQTIHQWPATLVQPVGSPLSLECTVEGTSNPNLYWYRQAAGRGLQLLFYSVGIGQISSEVPQNLSASRPQDRQFILSSKKLLLSDSGFYLCAWSPISPTSETQYFGPGTRLTVL.

The chain couples TRBV20-1 to TRBJ1-2; a weak D match, TRBD1 (5 bases). The V and J ends lost 0 bases and 4 bases respectively, with 21 bases between them. The CDR3 sequence is 17 residues long. Looked up from germline, CDR1 is DFQATT and CDR2 is SNEGSKA (reference sequence). In nucleotides, the CDR3 is TGCAGTGCTAGAGACCCCAATGGCGGGGGACTTCTCTATGGCTACACCTTC. It yields the protein CSARDPNGGGLLYGYTF.

A note on this clone: An end of the junction does not agree with germline; a read error may underlie this. The J gene is TRBJ1-1, the V gene TRBV6-2 or TRBV6-3; D ambiguous. Germline V gene lookup returns CDR1 MNHEY and CDR2 SVGEGT. The CDR3 totals 12 residues. The DNA of the CDR3 is TGTACCAGCATTACTGATGGTGCCGAAGCTTTCTTT. It is translated as CTSITDGAEAFF.

This clone was counted many times. The chain uses TRBV6-2 or TRBV6-3 and TRBJ2-1, with TRBD2 matching 9 bases. Germline trimming cut 7 bases from V and 1 base from J; bases unmatched to any gene: 2. This CDR3 spans 14 amino acids. Germline V gives CDR1 MNHEY, CDR2 SVGEGT. The chain's CDR3 is CASKTSGSYNEQFF. DNA of the CDR3: TGTGCCAGCAAGACTAGCGGATCCTACAATGAGCAGTTCTTC.

There are a few counts of this clone. Being one base from a much bigger clone, this may be a read error. The chain is built from TRBV5-8 and TRBJ2-3; D is unresolved. CDR3 length: 11 residues. Germline V gives CDR1 SGHTS, CDR2 YDEGEE. The CDR3 nucleotides are TGTGCCAGCAGCTTGGGCAATACGCGGTATTTT. This codes for CASSLGNTRYF.

The CDR3 DNA is TGTGCCAGCAGCTTTTTAACTAGCGGTTACAATGAGCAGTTCTTC. Translated: CASSFLTSGYNEQFF. The V and J genes are TRBV5-6 and TRBJ2-1; 8 bases match TRBD2. Germline CDR1 reads SGHDT; CDR2 reads YYEEEE. V was clipped by 2 bases and J by 4 bases; unmatched bases: 5. This CDR3 is 15 amino acids long.

V usage is TRBV24-1 and J usage is TRBJ2-1; no clear D. The germline V gene encodes CDR1 KGHDR and CDR2 SFDVKD. The CDR3 runs 17 residues. V lost 4 bases and J 6 bases, leaving 21 bases between the germline ends. The CDR3 reads CATSDRIGKFSVNEQFF. The CDR3 DNA sequence: TGTGCCACCAGTGACCGGATAGGGAAATTCTCGGTCAATGAGCAGTTCTTC.

This clone occurred many times. V is TRBV9 and J is TRBJ1-1; D may be TRBD1 (5 bases). The CDR3 covers 13 residues. CDR1 is SGDLS, CDR2 YYNGEE, per germline. The ends were cut back, 0 bases at V and 3 bases at J, with 6 bases in the middle. In DNA, the CDR3 is TGTGCCAGCAGCGTAGTGGGGGACACTGAAGCTTTCTTT. It specifies CASSVVGDTEAFF.